This is a list of T cell receptor beta chains from one sample in a study of OX40 agonist ivuxolimab in advanced cancers. The repertoire was sequenced with immunoSEQ multiplex PCR; TCRdb's copy has only in-frame clones and lacks some. This sample yields several thousand clones, of which around 90% are seen a single time; roughly 15% belongs to the top ten. The sequenced sample was CD4+ or CD8+ T cells sorted from blood, obtained in a trial of the OX40 agonist ivuxolimab. These receptors originate from an adult with an advanced solid tumor such as melanoma, head and neck, liver or kidney cancer. Each CDR3 is given with its conserved first and last residue. D genes are given only for firm matches. Expanded clones are given a class, and other clones once, few, many or no size at all.

>TRBV7-9|NA|TRBJ2-2|NA|15
TGTGCCAGCAGCCCATCAAGCCCTAACACCGGGGAGCTGTTTTTT
CASSPSSPNTGELFF
>TRBV4-1|NA|TRBJ2-7|TRBD1|14
TGCGCCAGCAGCCGGATACAGGGGGACCACGAGCAGTACTTC
CASSRIQGDHEQYF
>TRBV9|few|TRBJ2-2|NA|15
TGTGCCAGCAGCGTTTGGGGCAGGGACACCGGGGAGCTGTTTTTT
CASSVWGRDTGELFF
>TRBV5-4|NA|TRBJ2-2|NA|14
TGTGCCAGCTGGGGAGGCCCGAACACCGGGGAGCTGTTTTTT
CASWGGPNTGELFF
>TRBV15|NA|TRBJ2-6|NA|17
TGTGCCACCAGCAGAGGGACTTTGAGTACTGGGGCCAACGCCCTGACTTTC
CATSRGTLSTGANALTF
>TRBV19|NA|TRBJ1-2|TRBD1|13
TGTGCCAGTAGTTGGACAGGGAGGTATGGCTACACCTTC
CASSWTGRYGYTF
>TRBV11-2|NA|TRBJ2-7|NA|14
TGTGCCAGCAGCTCGGGACCGCAACCCTACGAGCAGTACTTC
CASSSGPQPYEQYF
>TRBV6-9|NA|TRBJ2-7|NA|11
TGTGCCAGCAGAGGGTCCTACGAGCAGTACTTC
CASRGSYEQYF
>TRBV7-2|NA|TRBJ2-7|NA|15
TGTGCCAGCAGCCAATCCGGACCGAGCTCCTACGAGCAGTACTTC
CASSQSGPSSYEQYF
>TRBV21-1|NA|TRBJ2-3|NA|15
TGTGCCAGCAGCATCGGGACAGGGAGCACAGATACGCAGTATTTT
CASSIGTGSTDTQYF
>TRBV11-2|NA|TRBJ1-1|NA|14
TGTGCCAGCAGCTCCGGGACTCTCGACACTGAAGCTTTCTTT
CASSSGTLDTEAFF
>TRBV5-1|NA|TRBJ2-3|NA|15
TGCGCCAGCAGCTTATATGGGAGTGGCACAGATACGCAGTATTTT
CASSLYGSGTDTQYF
>TRBV19|NA|TRBJ1-4|NA|13
TGTGCCAGTAGTATACCTCCAATTGAAAAACTGTTTTTT
CASSIPPIEKLFF
>TRBV19|NA|TRBJ1-1|NA|13
TGTGCCAGTAGTTTGGGGGTTTACACTGAAGCTTTCTTT
CASSLGVYTEAFF
>TRBV30|NA|TRBJ1-1|NA|13
TGTGCCTGGAGTGTTTCGGGGGGCACTGAAGCTTTCTTT
CAWSVSGGTEAFF
>TRBV7-6|NA|TRBJ2-7|NA|13
TGTGCCAGCAGCTTGGGGACCGAGGGCGAGCAGTACTTC
CASSLGTEGEQYF
>TRBV19|NA|TRBJ2-1|TRBD1|14
TGTGCCAGTAGTTCGACAGGGATCAACAATGAGCAGTTCTTC
CASSSTGINNEQFF
>TRBV27|few|TRBJ2-7|NA|12
TGTGCCAGCACCTCGTCGGGTTACGAGCAGTACTTC
CASTSSGYEQYF
>TRBV4-1|NA|TRBJ2-7|TRBD1|14
TGCGCCAGCAGCCACGGACAGGGGGCCTACGAGCAGTACTTC
CASSHGQGAYEQYF
>TRBV11-2|NA|TRBJ2-5|NA|13
TGTGCCAGCAGCTCCTACAATTTCGAGACCCAGTACTTC
CASSSYNFETQYF
>TRBV4-1|few|TRBJ2-7|TRBD2|14
TGCGCCAGCAGCCAAGATCGACTAGCGGAGGAGCAGTACTTC
CASSQDRLAEEQYF
>TRBV7-7|NA|TRBJ2-1|NA|13
TGTGCCAGCAGCTTTCGCCAGGGCAATGAGCAGTTCTTC
CASSFRQGNEQFF
>TRBV6-6|once|TRBJ1-1|NA|12
TGTGCCAGCAGTCAAAATCTTCCTGAAGCTTTCTTT
CASSQNLPEAFF
>TRBV27|NA|TRBJ1-1|NA|14
TGTGCCAGCAGTTTAAGGAGGCTGAACACTGAAGCTTTCTTT
CASSLRRLNTEAFF
>TRBV7-9|NA|TRBJ2-7|TRBD2|14
TGTGCCAGCAGCTCCACCGGGACTAGCTACGAGCAGTACTTC
CASSSTGTSYEQYF
>TRBV18|NA|TRBJ2-7|NA|15
TGTGCCAGCTCACCAGGTCTGCCAGCCAACTACGAGCAGTACTTC
CASSPGLPANYEQYF
>TRBV5-6|NA|TRBJ1-3|NA|12
TGTGCCAGCGAGGGAGCCGGAAACACCATATATTTT
CASEGAGNTIYF
>TRBV7-9|NA|TRBJ2-7|NA|15
TGTGCCAGCAGCTTATTCGGGGGGCAGTCCTACGAGCAGTACTTC
CASSLFGGQSYEQYF
>TRBV7-3|NA|TRBJ2-7|TRBD2|15
TGTGCCAGCAGCTTCGGCGGGAGCGGCATGTACGAGCAGTACTTC
CASSFGGSGMYEQYF
>TRBV7-2|once|TRBJ2-7|TRBD1|15
TGTGCCAGCAGCTTAGTCAGGACAGGGTCCTACGAGCAGTACTTC
CASSLVRTGSYEQYF
>TRBV9|NA|TRBJ2-7|NA|14
TGTGCCAGCAGCGAGGGTGTACCTCACTACGAGCAGTACTTC
CASSEGVPHYEQYF
>TRBV6-5|NA|TRBJ2-7|NA|15
TGTGCCAGCAGCCCCCTCGCGGGAACCCCCTACGAGCAGTACTTC
CASSPLAGTPYEQYF
>TRBV4-1|NA|TRBJ2-7|TRBD1|16
TGCGCCAGCAGCCAAGATCCTTGGGACAGGGGGGGAGAGCAGTACTTC
CASSQDPWDRGGEQYF
>TRBV7-9|NA|TRBJ1-1|NA|15
TGTGCCAGCAGCTTAAGACCCGGCACAACCTCTGAAGCTTTCTTT
CASSLRPGTTSEAFF
>TRBV7-2|NA|TRBJ1-5|NA|19
TGTGCCAGCAGCTTAGACCCAGGGGTCGGGGTATATAGCAATCAGCCCCAGCATTTT
CASSLDPGVGVYSNQPQHF
>TRBV7-2|NA|TRBJ1-2|TRBD1|15
TGTGCCAGCAGCCGTTCAGGGGGCGCGTACTATGGCTACACCTTC
CASSRSGGAYYGYTF
>TRBV19|NA|TRBJ1-2|TRBD1|15
TGTGCCAGTATCGGGGAAGACAGGGGCGTGGATGGCTACACCTTC
CASIGEDRGVDGYTF
>TRBV28|NA|TRBJ1-1|NA|13
TGTGCCAGCAGCAAGACAGTGAACACTGAAGCTTTCTTT
CASSKTVNTEAFF
>TRBV7-6|NA|TRBJ2-1|TRBD1|16
TGTGCCAGCAGCCTACAGGGGCCGAGCTCCTACAATGAGCAGTTCTTC
CASSLQGPSSYNEQFF
>TRBV13|NA|TRBJ2-1|NA|15
TGTGCCAGCAGCTTAATGGGGCCGGGGTACAATGAGCAGTTCTTC
CASSLMGPGYNEQFF
>TRBV5-1|NA|TRBJ1-3|TRBD1|14
TGCGCCAGCAGACCCTGGACAGGGGAGAACACCATATATTTT
CASRPWTGENTIYF
>TRBV27|NA|TRBJ2-3|NA|13
TGTGCCAGCAGTTTAGCAGGGGCAGATACGCAGTATTTT
CASSLAGADTQYF
>TRBV28|NA|TRBJ2-5|NA|13
TGTGCCAGCACCCTCCATAGGGAAGAGACCCAGTACTTC
CASTLHREETQYF
>TRBV5-8|NA|TRBJ2-7|NA|15
TGTGCCAGCATACTTAGCGGAGGGGGCTCCTACGAGCAGTACTTC
CASILSGGGSYEQYF
>TRBV4-1|NA|TRBJ1-3|TRBD1|20
TGCGCCAGCAGCCAAAATATACCGGGACAGGGCTTCTTTTCTGGAAACACCATATATTTT
CASSQNIPGQGFFSGNTIYF
>TRBV4-1|NA|TRBJ1-3|NA|15
TGCGCCAGCAGCCAAGATCACCAGAACGGAAACACCATATATTTT
CASSQDHQNGNTIYF
>TRBV5-5|NA|TRBJ2-7|NA|13
TGTGCCAGCAGCCCTCCGACTGGCTACGAGCAGTACTTC
CASSPPTGYEQYF
>TRBV5-6|NA|TRBJ1-2|TRBD1|14
TGTGCCAGCAGCTGGGGACAGGGTGGCTATGGCTACACCTTC
CASSWGQGGYGYTF
>TRBV15|NA|TRBJ2-6|NA|17
TGTGCCACCAGCACACGGGCGGAGGTGTGGGGGGCCAACGTCCTGACTTTC
CATSTRAEVWGANVLTF
>TRBV6-5|NA|TRBJ1-2|NA|12
TGTGCCATCGGATCCGGGACCTATGGCTACACCTTC
CAIGSGTYGYTF
>TRBV7-9|few|TRBJ2-3|NA|14
TGTGCCAGCAGCTTAGCGGACAACACAGATACGCAGTATTTT
CASSLADNTDTQYF
>TRBV5-8|NA|TRBJ1-3|NA|18
TGTGCCAGCAGCCCCGAGCTTGGGCTGGGGCACTCTGGAAACACCATATATTTT
CASSPELGLGHSGNTIYF
>TRBV14|once|TRBJ1-3|NA|16
TGTGCCAGCAGCCAAGTAGGGGGGGTATCTGGAAACACCATATATTTT
CASSQVGGVSGNTIYF
>TRBV5-6|NA|TRBJ2-2|NA|16
TGTGCCAGCAGCTTGGGAAGAGGGGGAACCCCCGGGGAGCTGTTTTTT
CASSLGRGGTPGELFF
>TRBV5-1|NA|TRBJ2-4|TRBD2|19
TGCGCCAGCAGCTTGCCGGCGGGAGAGCGGGGTTTAGCCAAAAACATTCAGTACTTC
CASSLPAGERGLAKNIQYF